One and the same sample provided the 2 T cell receptor beta chains below, sequenced in a study of shared clonotypes between healthy human individuals. Produced via immunoSEQ multiplex PCR; TCRdb's table is partial and in-frame only. Of 400,000 to 550,000 clones detected, about 80% appear once; the ten largest clones hold approximately 12%. The sample comprised PBMCs. Receptors were obtained from a woman aged 40 to 50 in good health. Some clones in this sample may be carry-over from other donors' samples.

J is TRBJ2-2 and V is TRBV9; D not certain. This CDR3 contains 14 residues. V was clipped by 0 bases and J by 1 base, with 4 bases between them. CDR1 is SGDLS and CDR2 is YYNGEE in the germline V gene. The CDR3 protein is CASSVDRNTGELFF. The CDR3 nucleotides read TGTGCCAGCAGCGTAGACCGGAACACCGGGGAGCTGTTTTTT.

The CDR3 DNA sequence: TGTGCCAGCAGCTTAGCGCTGACTAGGGAGTTTGCCCTAACCTACAATGAGCAGTTCTTC. It is translated as CASSLALTREFALTYNEQFF. V usage is TRBV7-8 and J usage is TRBJ2-1, with a tentative D call TRBD2 (6 bases). Germline values: CDR1 SGHVS, CDR2 FQNEAQ. This CDR3 contains 20 residues. The V gene lost 0 bases and the J gene lost 2 bases, with 23 bases spanning the gap.